Listed below are T cell receptor beta chains from one sample, sequenced in a study of Ad26.COV2.S vaccination and SARS-CoV-2 variants. Sequencing was performed with immunoSEQ multiplex PCR; in TCRdb, only in-frame clones are kept and a portion is missing. The table has around 270,000 clones, 87% seen once. The sequencing used peripheral blood, collected in a trial of Ad26.COV2.S vaccine versus placebo. The source is a person aged 18-60 years who received the Ad26.COV2.S COVID-19 vaccine or a placebo. Both conserved end residues are trimmed from each CDR3. Fields, in order: CDR3 length, J gene, V gene, CDR3 protein.

cdr3_length: 11
j_call: TRBJ2-3
v_call: TRBV7-9
cdr3_aa: ASSLPITDTQY

cdr3_length: 9
j_call: TRBJ2-5
v_call: TRBV7-2
cdr3_aa: ATGQGETQY

cdr3_length: 16
j_call: TRBJ2-6
v_call: TRBV6-1
cdr3_aa: ASSEAAGGSSGANVLT

cdr3_length: 12
j_call: TRBJ2-1
v_call: TRBV10-2
cdr3_aa: ASSERDSYNEQF

cdr3_length: 16
j_call: TRBJ2-2
v_call: TRBV3-1/TRBV3-2
cdr3_aa: ASSQLPVGPLNTGELF

cdr3_length: 13
j_call: TRBJ2-1
v_call: TRBV9
cdr3_aa: ASSVGPGEYNEQF

cdr3_length: 10
j_call: TRBJ2-2
v_call: TRBV29-1
cdr3_aa: SVSQNTGELF

cdr3_length: 14
j_call: TRBJ2-5
v_call: TRBV5-1
cdr3_aa: ASTRPGLEILETQY

cdr3_length: 13
j_call: TRBJ2-7
v_call: TRBV5-6
cdr3_aa: ASSLFSGGPYEQY

cdr3_length: 12
j_call: TRBJ2-1
v_call: TRBV6-5
cdr3_aa: ASSPPGAGAEQF

cdr3_length: 14
j_call: TRBJ2-3
v_call: TRBV5-1
cdr3_aa: ASSLVLAASTDTQY

cdr3_length: 13
j_call: TRBJ2-2
v_call: TRBV19
cdr3_aa: ASSAPGLLTGELF

cdr3_length: 12
j_call: TRBJ2-1
v_call: TRBV19
cdr3_aa: ASSIAGAYNEQF

cdr3_length: 11
j_call: TRBJ1-1
v_call: TRBV15
cdr3_aa: ATSRVGETEAF

cdr3_length: 11
j_call: TRBJ2-2
v_call: TRBV5-1
cdr3_aa: ASRQGGTGELF

cdr3_length: 14
j_call: TRBJ1-5
v_call: TRBV21-1
cdr3_aa: ASSKAGRISNQPQH

cdr3_length: 12
j_call: TRBJ1-6
v_call: TRBV11-2
cdr3_aa: ASSRTGDNSPLH

cdr3_length: 10
j_call: TRBJ1-2
v_call: TRBV6-2/TRBV6-3
cdr3_aa: ASSRYGDGYT

cdr3_length: 12
j_call: TRBJ2-3
v_call: TRBV5-1
cdr3_aa: ASSPRTVQDTQY

cdr3_length: 13
j_call: TRBJ1-4
v_call: TRBV18
cdr3_aa: ASSPGQGAEEKLF

cdr3_length: 16
j_call: TRBJ2-2
v_call: TRBV4-2
cdr3_aa: ASSPQGLAGKSTGELF

cdr3_length: 13
j_call: TRBJ2-1
v_call: TRBV24-1
cdr3_aa: ATSHGTGVFNEQF

cdr3_length: 11
j_call: TRBJ1-1
v_call: TRBV5-8
cdr3_aa: ASSLDRATEAF

cdr3_length: 15
j_call: TRBJ1-6
v_call: TRBV7-9
cdr3_aa: ASSLISGDRARSPLH

cdr3_length: 13
j_call: TRBJ2-7
v_call: TRBV15
cdr3_aa: ATSRGGISSYEQY

cdr3_length: 11
j_call: TRBJ2-4
v_call: TRBV18
cdr3_aa: ASSLLAKNIQY

cdr3_length: 14
j_call: TRBJ2-3
v_call: TRBV7-2
cdr3_aa: ASSKGLSGGTDTQY

cdr3_length: 12
j_call: TRBJ1-1
v_call: TRBV6-5
cdr3_aa: ASSSRQTHTEAF

cdr3_length: 14
j_call: TRBJ2-5
v_call: TRBV24-1
cdr3_aa: ATSDWTSGSGETQY

cdr3_length: 12
j_call: TRBJ2-1
v_call: TRBV15
cdr3_aa: ATSRDNTRHEQF

cdr3_length: 11
j_call: TRBJ1-4
v_call: TRBV9
cdr3_aa: ASSPRANEKLF

cdr3_length: 12
j_call: TRBJ2-1
v_call: TRBV11-3
cdr3_aa: ASSLTGAGNEQF

cdr3_length: 13
j_call: TRBJ2-2
v_call: TRBV7-9
cdr3_aa: ARNSQGGHTGELF

cdr3_length: 13
j_call: TRBJ2-7
v_call: TRBV3-1/TRBV3-2
cdr3_aa: ASSPTPGGAYEQY

cdr3_length: 13
j_call: TRBJ2-2
v_call: TRBV7-2
cdr3_aa: ASSPVGGGTGELF

cdr3_length: 13
j_call: TRBJ1-6
v_call: TRBV11-2
cdr3_aa: ASSLAQGWHSPLH

cdr3_length: 12
j_call: TRBJ1-3
v_call: TRBV2
cdr3_aa: ASSSGTTGNTIY

cdr3_length: 14
j_call: TRBJ1-4
v_call: TRBV4-3
cdr3_aa: ASSQGRDSGNEKLF

cdr3_length: 14
j_call: TRBJ2-1
v_call: TRBV9
cdr3_aa: ASSVAGTGNNNEQF

cdr3_length: 11
j_call: TRBJ1-1
v_call: TRBV7-3
cdr3_aa: ASSLARNTEAF

cdr3_length: 13
j_call: TRBJ2-2
v_call: TRBV7-7
cdr3_aa: ASSLLAGAGGELF

cdr3_length: 15
j_call: TRBJ2-1
v_call: TRBV5-1
cdr3_aa: ASSLAVVGQGGSEQF

cdr3_length: 12
j_call: TRBJ2-5
v_call: TRBV6-5
cdr3_aa: ASSYSIRGETQY

cdr3_length: 13
j_call: TRBJ1-6
v_call: TRBV6-1
cdr3_aa: ASSEVGQGRSPLH

cdr3_length: 15
j_call: TRBJ2-4
v_call: TRBV27
cdr3_aa: ASRPYPGLASGNIQY

cdr3_length: 13
j_call: TRBJ1-1
v_call: TRBV10-2
cdr3_aa: ASSEGTGLNTEAF

cdr3_length: 12
j_call: TRBJ1-1
v_call: TRBV5-1
cdr3_aa: ASSFSGGITEAF

cdr3_length: 10
j_call: TRBJ1-5
v_call: TRBV6-2/TRBV6-3
cdr3_aa: ASSLSGHSQH

cdr3_length: 12
j_call: TRBJ2-1
v_call: TRBV30
cdr3_aa: ATSLAGMGNEQF

cdr3_length: 13
j_call: TRBJ2-1
v_call: TRBV18
cdr3_aa: ASSPTASSYNEQF

cdr3_length: 14
j_call: TRBJ2-5
v_call: TRBV7-6
cdr3_aa: ASSSRPLLTGETQY

cdr3_length: 13
j_call: TRBJ2-1
v_call: TRBV5-8
cdr3_aa: ASSPPMGHYNEQF